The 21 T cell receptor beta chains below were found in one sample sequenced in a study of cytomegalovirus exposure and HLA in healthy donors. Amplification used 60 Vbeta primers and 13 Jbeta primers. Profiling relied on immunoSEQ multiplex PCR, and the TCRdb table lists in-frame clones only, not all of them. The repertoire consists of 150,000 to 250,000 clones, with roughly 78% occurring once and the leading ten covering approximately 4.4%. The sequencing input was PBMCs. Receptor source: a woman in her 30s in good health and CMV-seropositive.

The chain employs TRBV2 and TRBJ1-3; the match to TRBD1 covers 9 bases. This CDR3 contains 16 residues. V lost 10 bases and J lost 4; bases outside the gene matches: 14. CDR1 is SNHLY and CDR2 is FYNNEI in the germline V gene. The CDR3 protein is CAISGTGITAGNTIYF. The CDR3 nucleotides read TGTGCCATTTCCGGGACAGGGATTACGGCGGGAAACACCATATATTTT. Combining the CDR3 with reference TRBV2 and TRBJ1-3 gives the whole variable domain EPEVTQTPSHQVTQMGQEVILRCVPISNHLYFYWYRQILGQKVEFLVSFYNNEISEKSEIFDDQFSVERPDGSNFTLKIRSTKLEDSAMYFCAISGTGITAGNTIYFGEGSWLTVV.

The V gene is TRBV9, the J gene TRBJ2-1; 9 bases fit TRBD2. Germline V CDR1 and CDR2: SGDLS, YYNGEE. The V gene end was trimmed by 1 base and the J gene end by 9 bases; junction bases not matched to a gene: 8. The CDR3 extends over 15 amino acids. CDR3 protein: CASSVRSSGEGEQFF. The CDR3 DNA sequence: TGTGCCAGCAGCGTAAGGTCTAGCGGGGAGGGTGAGCAGTTCTTC.

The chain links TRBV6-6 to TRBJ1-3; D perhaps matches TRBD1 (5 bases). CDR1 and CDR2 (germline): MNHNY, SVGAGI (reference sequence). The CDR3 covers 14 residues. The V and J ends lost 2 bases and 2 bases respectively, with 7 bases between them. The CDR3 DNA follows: TGTGCCAGCAGTTACCGGGGGGCTGGAAACACCATATATTTT. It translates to CASSYRGAGNTIYF.

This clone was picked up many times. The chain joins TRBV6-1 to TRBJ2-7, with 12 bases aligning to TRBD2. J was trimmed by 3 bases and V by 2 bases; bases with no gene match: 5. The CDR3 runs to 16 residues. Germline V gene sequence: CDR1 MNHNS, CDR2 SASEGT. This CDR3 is CASSEFRLAGDYEQYF. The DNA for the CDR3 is TGTGCCAGCAGTGAATTCCGACTAGCGGGGGACTACGAGCAGTACTTC.

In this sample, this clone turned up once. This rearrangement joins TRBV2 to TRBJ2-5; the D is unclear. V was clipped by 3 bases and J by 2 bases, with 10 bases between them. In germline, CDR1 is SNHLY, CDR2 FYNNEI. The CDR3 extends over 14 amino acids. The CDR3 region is CASSESEAQETQYF. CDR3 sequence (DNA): TGTGCCAGCAGTGAGAGCGAGGCTCAAGAGACCCAGTACTTC. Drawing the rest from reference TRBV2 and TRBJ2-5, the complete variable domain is EPEVTQTPSHQVTQMGQEVILRCVPISNHLYFYWYRQILGQKVEFLVSFYNNEISEKSEIFDDQFSVERPDGSNFTLKIRSTKLEDSAMYFCASSESEAQETQYFGPGTRLLVL.

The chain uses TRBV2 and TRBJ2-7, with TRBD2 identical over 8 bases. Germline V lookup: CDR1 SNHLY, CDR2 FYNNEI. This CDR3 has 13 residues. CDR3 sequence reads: CASLGTSGNEQYF. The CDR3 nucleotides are TGTGCGAGCCTAGGGACTAGTGGCAACGAGCAGTACTTC.

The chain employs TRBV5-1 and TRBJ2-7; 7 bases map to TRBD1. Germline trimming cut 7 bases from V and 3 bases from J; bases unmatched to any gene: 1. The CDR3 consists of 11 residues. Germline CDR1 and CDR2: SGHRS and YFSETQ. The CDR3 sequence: CASRDSYEQYF. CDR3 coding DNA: TGCGCCAGCCGGGACAGCTACGAGCAGTACTTC. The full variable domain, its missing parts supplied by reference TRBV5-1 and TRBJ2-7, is KAGVTQTPRYLIKTRGQQVTLSCSPISGHRSVSWYQQTPGQGLQFLFEYFSETQRNKGNFPGRFSGRQFSNSRSEMNVSTLELGDSALYLCASRDSYEQYFGPGTRLTVT.

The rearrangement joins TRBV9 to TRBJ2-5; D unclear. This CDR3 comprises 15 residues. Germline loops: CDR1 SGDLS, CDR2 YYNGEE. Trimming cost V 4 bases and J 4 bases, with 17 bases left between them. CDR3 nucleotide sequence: TGTGCCAGCAGCCCTCCCCCCCCTTCGGGAGAGACCCAGTACTTC. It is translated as CASSPPPPSGETQYF.

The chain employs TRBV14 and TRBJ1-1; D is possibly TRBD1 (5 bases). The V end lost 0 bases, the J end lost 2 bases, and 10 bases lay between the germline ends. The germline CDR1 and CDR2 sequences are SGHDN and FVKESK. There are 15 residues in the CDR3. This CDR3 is CASSQEGAGNTEAFF. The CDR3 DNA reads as TGTGCCAGCAGCCAAGAAGGGGCAGGAAACACTGAAGCTTTCTTT. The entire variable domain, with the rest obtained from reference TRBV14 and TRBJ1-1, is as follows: EAGVTQFPSHSVIEKGQTVTLRCDPISGHDNLYWYRRVMGKEIKFLLHFVKESKQDESGMPNNRFLAERTGGTYSTLKVQPAELEDSGVYFCASSQEGAGNTEAFFGQGTRLTVV.

The CDR3 region has the DNA TGTGCCTGGAGTACCGGGGTCTACGAGCAGTACTTC. This encodes CAWSTGVYEQYF. V is TRBV30 and J is TRBJ2-7, with D perhaps TRBD2 (5 bases). Germline-derived CDR1 and CDR2 are GTSNPN and SVGIG (reference sequence). The CDR3 loop spans 12 amino acids. Between the trimmed V and J ends, which lost 2 bases and 3 bases, there was a span of 8 bases.

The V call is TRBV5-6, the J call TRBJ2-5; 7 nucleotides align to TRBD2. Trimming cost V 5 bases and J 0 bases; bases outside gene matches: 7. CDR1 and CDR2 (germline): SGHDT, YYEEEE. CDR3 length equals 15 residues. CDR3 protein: CASSRITSDQETQYF. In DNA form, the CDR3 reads TGTGCCAGCAGTCGGATTACTAGCGACCAAGAGACCCAGTACTTC.

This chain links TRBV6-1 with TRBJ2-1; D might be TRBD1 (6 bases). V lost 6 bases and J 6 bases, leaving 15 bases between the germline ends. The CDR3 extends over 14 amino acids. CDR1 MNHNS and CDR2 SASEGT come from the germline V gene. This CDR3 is CASRHQGSRNEQFF. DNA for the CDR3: TGTGCCAGCAGACATCAGGGGTCACGCAATGAGCAGTTCTTC.

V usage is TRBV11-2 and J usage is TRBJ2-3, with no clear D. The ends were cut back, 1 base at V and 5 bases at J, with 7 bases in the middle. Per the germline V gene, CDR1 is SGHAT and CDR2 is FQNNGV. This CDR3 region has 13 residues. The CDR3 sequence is CASSLAIIDTQYF. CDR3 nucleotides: TGTGCCAGCAGCTTAGCCATCATAGATACGCAGTATTTT.

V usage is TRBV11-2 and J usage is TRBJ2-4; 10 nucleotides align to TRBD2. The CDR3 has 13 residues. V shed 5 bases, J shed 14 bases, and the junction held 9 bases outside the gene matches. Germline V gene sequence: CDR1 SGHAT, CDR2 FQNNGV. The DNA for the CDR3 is TGTGCCAGCAGCCCAATCTTCGGGACTAGCGAGTACTTC. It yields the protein CASSPIFGTSEYF.

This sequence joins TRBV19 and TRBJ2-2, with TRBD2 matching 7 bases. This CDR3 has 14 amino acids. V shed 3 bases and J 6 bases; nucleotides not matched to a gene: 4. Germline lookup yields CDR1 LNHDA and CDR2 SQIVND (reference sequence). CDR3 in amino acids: CASSMGRDSGELFF. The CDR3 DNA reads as TGTGCCAGTAGTATGGGGAGGGATTCCGGGGAGCTGTTTTTT.

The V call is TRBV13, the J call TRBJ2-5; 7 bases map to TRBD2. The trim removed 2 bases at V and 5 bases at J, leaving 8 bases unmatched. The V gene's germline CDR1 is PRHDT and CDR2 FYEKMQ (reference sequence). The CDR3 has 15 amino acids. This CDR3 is CASSLRGPRGETQYF. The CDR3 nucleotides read TGTGCCAGCAGCTTACGGGGACCGCGGGGGGAGACCCAGTACTTC.

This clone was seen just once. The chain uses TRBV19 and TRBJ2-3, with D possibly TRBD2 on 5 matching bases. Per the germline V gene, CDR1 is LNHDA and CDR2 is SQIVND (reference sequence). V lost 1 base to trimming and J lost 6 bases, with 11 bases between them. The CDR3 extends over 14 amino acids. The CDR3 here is CASSIGLGGDTQYF. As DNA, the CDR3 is TGTGCCAGTAGTATAGGCCTCGGCGGGGATACGCAGTATTTT.

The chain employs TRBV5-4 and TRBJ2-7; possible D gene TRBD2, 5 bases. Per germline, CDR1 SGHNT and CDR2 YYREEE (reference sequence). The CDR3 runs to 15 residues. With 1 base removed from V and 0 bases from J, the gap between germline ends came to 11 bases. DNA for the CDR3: TGTGCCAGCAGCTTGTCGCGGGTTAGCTCCTACGAGCAGTACTTC. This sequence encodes CASSLSRVSSYEQYF.

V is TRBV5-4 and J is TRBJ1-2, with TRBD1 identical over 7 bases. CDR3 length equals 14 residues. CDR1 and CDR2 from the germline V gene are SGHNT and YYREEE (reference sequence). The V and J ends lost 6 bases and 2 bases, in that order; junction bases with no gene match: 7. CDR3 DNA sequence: TGTGCCAGCACTTCCCCACAGGGGAACTATGGCTACACCTTC. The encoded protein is CASTSPQGNYGYTF.

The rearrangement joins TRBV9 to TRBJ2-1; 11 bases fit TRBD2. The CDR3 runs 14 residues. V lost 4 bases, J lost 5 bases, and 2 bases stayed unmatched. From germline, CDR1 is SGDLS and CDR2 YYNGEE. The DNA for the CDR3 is TGTGCCAGCAGCAATAGCGGGGGGGACAATGAGCAGTTCTTC. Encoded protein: CASSNSGGDNEQFF.

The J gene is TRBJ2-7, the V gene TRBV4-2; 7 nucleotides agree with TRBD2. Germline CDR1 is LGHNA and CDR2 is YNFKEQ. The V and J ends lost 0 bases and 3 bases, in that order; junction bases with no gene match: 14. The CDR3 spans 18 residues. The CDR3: CASSQEPRGLTRNYEQYF. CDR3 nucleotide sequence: TGTGCCAGCAGCCAAGAGCCAAGGGGACTAACCAGGAACTACGAGCAGTACTTC.